This TCR beta chain was recorded in a study of naive and memory T cell subsets (dated by TCRdb to 2016 to 2017). About the study as a whole: Sorted naive and memory T cell subsets from peripheral blood were analyzed in the study using a UMI-based, open-source pipeline for TCR alpha and beta sequencing. IgG serology results and the functional CMV T cell responses were in complete agreement. RNA was DNase-treated and reverse transcribed with TCR constant-region primers, mostly using SuperScript III.

From the second PCR step on, the TCR alpha and beta chain libraries were amplified in separate reactions. CMV status of each donor was established by measuring IFNgamma production from CD4+ T cells after fresh PBMCs were stimulated overnight with CMV viral lysate. CD4 T cells were positively selected using Miltenyi beads, after which CD8 T cells were positively selected from the CD4-negative fraction. After staining for CD3, CD4, CD8, CD45RA, CD27 and a live/dead dye, cells were sorted on a BD Aria II into four subsets based on CD45RA and CD27. A few healthy volunteers provided blood, and each donor's sample was split into CD4 and CD8 T cells and then further divided into four differentiation subsets. About 0.13 L of peripheral blood was collected from each donor, and PBMC were isolated by Ficoll-Paque PLUS density-gradient centrifugation. Sorted cells were lysed in RLT buffer, after which RNA was extracted using a Qiagen RNeasy kit and stored at -80 degrees C.

Spanning cysteine to phenylalanine, the CDR3 consists of 12 amino acids. Of the read, only the CDR3 DNA is kept; its 36 bases are in frame from base 1. CDR1 and CDR2, looked up from the germline V gene, are MGHDK and SYGVNS. With regard to this clonotype: The specificity of this receptor is unknown. One junction end does not reproduce the germline sequence, and a read error may be involved.

Library preparation was by UMI-ligation and nested PCR. The beta constant-region primer was an equimolar mix of two oligonucleotides covering both TRBC1 and TRBC2. The ligated cDNA went through four rounds of PCR with nested alpha and beta constant-region primers together with the SP2 primer. A single-stranded oligonucleotide carrying the SP2 primer and a 12-nucleotide UMI was ligated to the 3' end of the cDNA by T4 RNA ligase 1. The ligation reaction was incubated at 16°C for roughly 19-25 hours. PCR2 was typically run as a SYBR Green qPCR and stopped at a predetermined threshold to prevent over-amplification. Apart from the first purification, every purification step used Agencourt AMPure XP magnetic beads. Library quantification was done by Qubit, followed by a TapeStation check on which the main peak was expected at around 650 bp. Sequencing of the pooled libraries was done on an Illumina MiSeq using v2 2x251 paired-end kits, which typically yielded 1-2 million reads per sample. Each sample's library went into the pool at about 4 nM, and roughly 5-7.5% PhiX was added to help with cluster recognition. Per the source publication's procedure: FASTQ reads processed by Demultiplexor were assigned V and J genes by Decombinator through tag matching that tolerated a single base-pair mismatch. Collapsinator used UMIs to correct both sequencing errors and frequency errors arising from PCR heterogeneity. CDR3Translator translated TCRs and extracted CDR3s from the conserved cysteine to the FGXG phenylalanine, flagging non-productive sequences. Gini, Shannon entropy and inverse Simpson indices were computed after subsampling the repertoires to the same number of UMI-defined TCRs. Within the linear range, a power law was fitted by maximum likelihood to the distributions of clonotype abundance. Similar UMI counts, unique TCR numbers and clonal distributions were obtained with the pipeline and with MIGEC on one naive CD8 sample. One analysis removed from the naive repertoire any naive TCRs that were also present in any memory subset from the same donor. The repertoires were searched for about 7,000 CMV-associated CDR3 sequences that had been compiled from VDJdb and a published dataset. TCRdb reanalyzed the raw reads on its own, using fastp at Q25 for trimming and MiXCR for clone calling, and kept in-frame beta chains. Entries that share a CDR3 protein sequence are merged under the most common genes and DNA. Here the V and J calls rest on TCRdb's processing, not on the authors' analysis. Counted in this sample were just over 80,000 distinct CDR3 sequences; around 9% of them appeared once. Less than 1.5% of the sample rests with the top ten.

The full study reports these points: Single alpha or beta chain sequences, rather than paired alpha/beta receptors, were used to define clonotypes. The repertoire findings for the naive and memory subsets could not be validated against a ground truth because none was available. Naive repertoires, especially CD8, contained a few larger clonotypes, possibly memory cells re-expressing CD45RA. After error correction, over 95% of naive TCR sequences appeared only once, giving much steeper abundance distributions than memory subsets. In both CD4 and CD8 cells, going from naive through CM, EM and EMRA, the Gini index went up while Shannon and inverse Simpson diversity went down. A power law was followed by TCR abundance, with an exponent that differed between naive and memory subsets but was consistent across the three individuals. RNA-based TCR counts may be influenced by expression changes linked to T cell activation and differentiation.

Rearrangement joined TRBV25-1 to TRBJ2-7, with no confidently assigned D gene. The sequenced sample was naive CD8+ T cells from blood. Read against the paper, the sample's cell subset or site label means: naive T cells, CD45RA high CD27+. The receptor comes from a human donor in good health. The sequence in DNA is TGTGCCAACAGTGCAATAGGAAACGAGCAGTACTTC. Its translation is CANSAIGNEQYF.